The 10 T cell receptor beta chains in this list originate from one sample, sequenced in a study of molecular identifiers for immune sequencing clone quantification. MiXCR, run by TCRdb on the PCR reads, gives a single entry per CDR3 protein. Of about half a million distinct CDR3 sequences listed, about a fifth were seen once; the top ten hold about 0.8%. Sequenced input: naive CD8+ T cells from blood, with Jurkat cell RNA spiked in. Stated subset: FACS-sorted CD8+CD4-CCR7+CD45RA+ naive T cells. The receptor source for this set is a human donor in good health. Some libraries in this study had Jurkat cell RNA spiked in.

In this sample, this clonotype turned up a few times. The chain recombines TRBV7-2 with TRBJ2-3; D is perhaps TRBD1 (7 bases). Germline-derived CDR1 and CDR2 are SGHTA and FQGNSA. V shed 5 bases and J shed 2 bases, with 20 bases lying between them. The CDR3 sequence is 17 residues long. The CDR3: CASSTIPGGSFTDTQYF. The CDR3 nucleotides are TGTGCCAGCAGCACGATCCCAGGGGGGAGTTTCACAGATACGCAGTATTTT.

The chain joins TRBV29-1 to TRBJ1-2, with unresolved D. Germline values: CDR1 SQVTM, CDR2 ANQGSEA. The CDR3 is 16 amino acids. V was cut by 0 bases and J by 3 bases, with 17 bases left in between. Here the CDR3 reads CSVEDRFGSPYYGYTF. CDR3 bases: TGCAGCGTTGAAGATCGGTTCGGCAGCCCTTACTATGGCTACACCTTC.

Ten or more counts support this clonotype. The chain recombines TRBV12-5 with TRBJ1-5; 7 nucleotides line up with TRBD1. The CDR3 loop spans 17 amino acids. Trimming at V came to 1 base and at J to 2 bases, leaving 8 bases not matched to a gene. CDR1 is LGHNT and CDR2 is FRNRAP in the germline V gene. CDR3 in DNA: TGTGCTAGTGGTTTGGAGCTACAGGGGCCGGGCAATCAGCCCCAGCATTTT. Translating it yields CASGLELQGPGNQPQHF.

At least ten counts were recorded for this clonotype. The chain recombines TRBV5-4 with TRBJ2-3; D unclear. The CDR3 is made up of 13 amino acids. From germline, CDR1 is SGHNT and CDR2 YYREEE (reference sequence). With 2 bases removed from V and 8 bases from J, the gap between germline ends came to 12 bases. The DNA for the CDR3 is TGTGCCAGCAGCTTCCAGGATAACGTTACGCAGTATTTT. As protein: CASSFQDNVTQYF.

This clonotype has a count of ten or more. The rearrangement uses TRBV7-9 and TRBJ2-1, with 8 bases fitting TRBD1. Germline loops: CDR1 SEHNR, CDR2 FQNEAQ (reference sequence). The CDR3 runs 12 residues. Losses at the gene ends were 4 bases for V and 14 bases for J; bases not matched to a gene: 7. CDR3 DNA sequence: TGTGCCAGCAGCTCGCAGGGGGCAGGAAAGTTCTTC. Encoded protein: CASSSQGAGKFF. Complete variable domain (other parts from reference TRBV7-9 and TRBJ2-1): DTGVSQNPRHKITKRGQNVTFRCDPISEHNRLYWYRQTLGQGPEFLTYFQNEAQLEKSRLLSDRFSAERPKGSFSTLEIQRTEQGDSAMYLCASSSQGAGKFFGPGTRLTVL.

V gene TRBV6-2 or TRBV6-3 combines with J gene TRBJ1-5; D gene ambiguous. The CDR3 extends over 12 amino acids. Trimming pared 6 bases from V and 10 bases from J, leaving 13 bases between. The germline gives CDR1 MNHEY, CDR2 SVGEGT. The CDR3 DNA is TGTGCCAGCAGCCCGATCCTTGAACCCCAGCATTTT. It yields the protein CASSPILEPQHF.

This clonotype turned up a few times. The chain recombines TRBV28 with TRBJ1-6, with 8 bases fitting TRBD1. The CDR3 is 14 residues long. Germline V lookup: CDR1 MDHEN, CDR2 SYDVKM. The V gene end was trimmed by 2 bases and the J gene end by 9 bases; junction bases not matched to a gene: 3. The CDR3 nucleotides read TGTGCCAGCAGTTTAACAGGGGGTGGTTCACCCCTCCACTTT. This gives the protein CASSLTGGGSPLHF.

This clonotype was picked up a small number of times. This sequence joins TRBV19 and TRBJ2-2; either TRBD1 or TRBD2 may supply D (5 bases each). Per the germline V gene, CDR1 is LNHDA and CDR2 is SQIVND (reference sequence). Trimming removed 2 bases from V and 5 bases from J, with 15 bases in between. The CDR3 loop spans 16 amino acids. The CDR3 spells CASSIFGGSMTGELFF. Here the CDR3 DNA reads TGTGCCAGTAGTATATTTGGGGGTTCTATGACCGGGGAGCTGTTTTTT.

This clonotype was seen only a few times. CDR3 sequence reads: CASRETWTGANTEAFF. The DNA of the CDR3 is TGTGCCAGCAGGGAGACGTGGACAGGGGCGAACACTGAAGCTTTCTTT. The chain uses TRBV2 and TRBJ1-1; 9 nucleotides line up with TRBD1. Germline values: CDR1 SNHLY, CDR2 FYNNEI. CDR3 length: 16 residues. V dropped 6 bases and J dropped 1; count of bases not matched to a gene: 9.

This chain joins TRBV29-1 and TRBJ1-2, with 9 bases matching TRBD1. The ends lost 4 bases at V and 8 bases at J; junction bases unmatched: 11. Looked up from germline, CDR1 is SQVTM and CDR2 is ANQGSEA. CDR3 length: 14 amino acids. CDR3 loop: CSVVGQGFYEGYTF. The CDR3 region has the DNA TGCAGCGTTGTCGGACAGGGGTTCTATGAGGGCTACACCTTC.